This is a list of T cell receptor beta chains from one sample in a study of T cells after yellow fever vaccination. TCRdb independently ran MiXCR on the 5' RACE reads; one entry per CDR3 protein. The sample lists around 70,000 distinct CDR3 sequences, around 6.9% occurring once. Sequencing used CD8+ T cells sorted from PBMCs, obtained 5 to 6 days after the first yellow fever vaccination. The origin of the receptors is a man aged 18-30 years who received the YFV17D yellow fever vaccine. Both conserved end residues are part of each CDR3. The D gene is left open where the match is weak. Clone size is stated in some rows and not others, as once, few, many or a class when expanded.

size: many
J: TRBJ2-1
D: .
V: TRBV2
CDR3: CASSESGPFEQFF
DNA: TGTGCCAGCAGTGAATCAGGACCCTTTGAGCAGTTCTTC

size: many
J: TRBJ2-3
D: TRBD2
V: TRBV5-1
CDR3: CASSFRSGGADTQYF
DNA: TGCGCCAGCAGCTTTCGTAGCGGGGGGGCCGATACGCAGTATTTT

size: few
J: TRBJ2-6
D: .
V: TRBV6-5
CDR3: CASSYSVSDGSGANVLTF
DNA: TGTGCCAGCAGTTACTCGGTTTCGGACGGCTCTGGGGCCAACGTCCTGACTTTC

size: many
J: TRBJ2-1
D: .
V: TRBV7-8
CDR3: CASKSGGRNEQFF
DNA: TGTGCCAGCAAATCCGGGGGCCGCAATGAGCAGTTCTTC

size: few
J: TRBJ2-6
D: .
V: TRBV11-1
CDR3: CASSPLSGEETSGANVLTF
DNA: TGTGCCAGCAGCCCACTCTCAGGGGAAGAGACCTCTGGGGCCAACGTCCTGACTTTC

size: many
J: TRBJ2-3
D: .
V: TRBV9
CDR3: CASSVYGDGTDTQYF
DNA: TGTGCCAGCAGCGTTTACGGGGACGGCACAGATACGCAGTATTTT

size: few
J: TRBJ2-1
D: .
V: TRBV19
CDR3: CASSIDNRESYNEQFF
DNA: TGTGCCAGTAGTATAGATAATAGAGAGTCCTACAATGAGCAGTTCTTC

size: few
J: TRBJ2-7
D: TRBD2
V: TRBV19
CDR3: CASSLTGGSYEQYF
DNA: TGTGCCAGTAGCCTCACGGGGGGCTCCTACGAGCAGTACTTC

size: few
J: TRBJ2-1
D: .
V: TRBV5-1
CDR3: CASSLRGIENNEQFF
DNA: TGCGCCAGCAGCTTACGGGGAATAGAGAACAATGAGCAGTTCTTC

size: .
J: TRBJ2-5
D: .
V: TRBV5-1
CDR3: CASSLGIFQETQYF
DNA: TGCGCCAGCAGCTTGGGGATCTTCCAAGAGACCCAGTACTTC

size: many
J: TRBJ2-2
D: .
V: TRBV4-2
CDR3: CASSPKGGSGELFF
DNA: TGTGCCAGCAGCCCGAAAGGGGGGTCCGGGGAGCTGTTTTTT

size: many
J: TRBJ2-3
D: TRBD1
V: TRBV7-8
CDR3: CASSLARGRSTDTQYF
DNA: TGTGCCAGCAGCTTAGCCAGGGGGCGATCGACAGATACGCAGTATTTT

size: many
J: TRBJ2-5
D: .
V: TRBV10-3
CDR3: CAISVGETQYF
DNA: TGTGCCATCAGCGTTGGGGAGACCCAGTACTTC

size: many
J: TRBJ1-2
D: .
V: TRBV7-9
CDR3: CASSRTKGRNYGYTF
DNA: TGTGCCAGCAGCCGGACTAAGGGACGGAACTATGGCTACACCTTC

size: few
J: TRBJ1-1
D: TRBD1
V: TRBV6-2/TRBV6-3
CDR3: CASSHGTGNTEAFF
DNA: TGTGCCAGCAGCCATGGGACAGGGAACACTGAAGCTTTCTTT

size: few
J: TRBJ2-3
D: TRBD2
V: TRBV15
CDR3: CATSSERGVLSSTDTQYF
DNA: TGTGCCACCAGCTCGGAGCGGGGGGTATTATCTAGCACAGATACGCAGTATTTT

size: many
J: TRBJ1-2
D: .
V: TRBV29-1
CDR3: CSVPRDSGYTF
DNA: TGCAGCGTGCCAAGAGATAGCGGCTACACCTTC

size: many
J: TRBJ2-5
D: .
V: TRBV4-1
CDR3: CASSLWTEQETQYF
DNA: TGCGCCAGCAGCCTATGGACAGAACAAGAGACCCAGTACTTC

size: few
J: TRBJ2-6
D: .
V: TRBV5-1
CDR3: CASSLEVGSGANVLTF
DNA: TGCGCCAGCAGCTTGGAAGTGGGGTCCGGGGCCAACGTCCTGACTTTC

size: .
J: TRBJ1-1
D: .
V: TRBV19
CDR3: CASIRGPTEAFF
DNA: TGTGCCAGTATTCGCGGGCCCACTGAAGCTTTCTTT

size: few
J: TRBJ1-2
D: .
V: TRBV27
CDR3: CASSYIDSNGYTF
DNA: TGTGCCAGCAGTTATATTGACAGCAATGGCTACACCTTC

size: many
J: TRBJ2-3
D: .
V: TRBV6-2/TRBV6-3
CDR3: CASSYSIFEAGSADTQYF
DNA: TGTGCCAGCAGTTACTCGATATTCGAGGCTGGGTCCGCAGATACGCAGTATTTT

size: few
J: TRBJ2-1
D: TRBD1
V: TRBV6-5
CDR3: CASSYLRTGGSEQFF
DNA: TGTGCCAGCAGTTACTTAAGAACAGGGGGCAGTGAGCAGTTCTTC

size: .
J: TRBJ2-7
D: .
V: TRBV7-9
CDR3: CATHNSGKPYEQYF
DNA: TGTGCCACTCATAATTCTGGCAAGCCCTACGAGCAGTACTTC

size: .
J: TRBJ2-1
D: TRBD2
V: TRBV4-2
CDR3: CASSQDLSGGDNEQFF
DNA: TGTGCCAGCAGCCAAGATCTCAGCGGGGGGGACAATGAGCAGTTCTTC

size: many
J: TRBJ2-5
D: TRBD2
V: TRBV6-1
CDR3: CASSEAIGSGEETQYF
DNA: TGTGCCAGCAGTGAAGCGATCGGTAGCGGGGAAGAGACCCAGTACTTC

size: .
J: TRBJ2-3
D: .
V: TRBV15
CDR3: CATSREGAGDTQYF
DNA: TGTGCCACCAGCAGAGAAGGGGCGGGAGATACGCAGTATTTT

size: .
J: TRBJ2-7
D: .
V: TRBV20-1
CDR3: CSAMGTHSSYEQYF
DNA: TGCAGTGCTATGGGGACCCACAGCTCCTACGAGCAGTACTTC

size: many
J: TRBJ2-7
D: .
V: TRBV5-1
CDR3: CASSPDGMAYEQYF
DNA: TGCGCCAGCAGCCCGGACGGAATGGCCTACGAGCAGTACTTC

size: many
J: TRBJ1-5
D: TRBD1
V: TRBV4-2
CDR3: CASSQDRTGGTPQPQHF
DNA: TGTGCCAGCAGCCAAGACCGGACAGGGGGGACTCCTCAGCCCCAGCATTTT

size: few
J: TRBJ2-7
D: .
V: TRBV6-2/TRBV6-3
CDR3: CASSLRYEQYF
DNA: TGTGCCAGCAGTTTGAGATACGAGCAGTACTTC

size: many
J: TRBJ2-1
D: TRBD1
V: TRBV6-5
CDR3: CASSPFIYRISGRGSNEQFF
DNA: TGTGCCAGCAGCCCCTTTATATATAGGATTTCGGGCAGGGGGTCTAATGAGCAGTTCTTC